One and the same sample provided the 11 T cell receptor beta chains below, sequenced in a study of early T cells in non-severe SARS-CoV-2 infection. TCRdb ran MiXCR on the 5' RACE reads and lists one entry per CDR3 protein. The sample yields around 45,000 distinct CDR3 sequences, 3% to 4% seen once. Sequenced material: whole blood. All receptors come from an adult who was a healthcare worker with PCR-confirmed SARS-CoV-2 infection or an uninfected control (not recorded which).

The chain uses TRBV12-3 or TRBV12-4 and TRBJ1-1, with 8 bases fitting TRBD1. The V gene end was trimmed by 3 bases and the J gene end by 7 bases; junction bases not matched to a gene: 7. The CDR3 runs to 14 residues. For the CDR3, the DNA is TGTGCCAGCAGTTTGAGGCAGGGGGCGGATGAAGCTTTCTTT. Encoded protein: CASSLRQGADEAFF.

This clonotype was counted many times. The V call is TRBV7-3, the J call TRBJ1-1; maybe TRBD1 (5 bases). The CDR3 length is 12 residues. Germline-derived CDR1 and CDR2 are SGHTA and FQGTGA. The V end was cut by 5 bases, the J end by 8 bases, with 12 bases between. CDR3 coding DNA: TGTGCCAGCAGCCCCTCGCCAGGGGAAGCTTTCTTT. Translating gives CASSPSPGEAFF.

This clonotype was found many times. This rearrangement joins TRBV4-2 to TRBJ2-3; TRBD1 is a possible D gene (6 bases). Trimming removed 1 base from V and 6 bases from J, with 14 bases in between. Germline loops: CDR1 LGHNA, CDR2 YNFKEQ. The CDR3 extends over 15 amino acids. CDR3: CASSQGGRDWDTQYF. In DNA form, the CDR3 reads TGTGCCAGCAGCCAAGGGGGGCGAGACTGGGATACGCAGTATTTT.

This clonotype came up a few times. The chain recombines TRBV11-2 with TRBJ1-2, with D unclear. Between the trimmed V and J ends, which lost 4 bases and 9 bases, there was a span of 12 bases. This CDR3 has 12 amino acids. Germline loops: CDR1 SGHAT, CDR2 FQNNGV. The CDR3 coding sequence is TGTGCCAGCAGCTCACCAGACAACCGCTACACCTTC. Its translation: CASSSPDNRYTF.

The sample holds many counts of this clonotype. V gene TRBV6-5 combines with J gene TRBJ2-1, with D possibly matching TRBD2 (6 bases). This CDR3 has 16 residues. The germline CDR1 and CDR2 sequences are MNHEY and SVGAGI. Between the trimmed V and J ends, which lost 4 bases and 4 bases, there was a span of 17 bases. The CDR3 coding sequence is TGTGCCAGCAGTTCCCTGTTTAGCGGCGGTTACAATGAGCAGTTCTTC. Its translation is CASSSLFSGGYNEQFF.

This clonotype is deemed medium-sized. CDR3 nucleotides: TGTGCCAGTAGTATCCCGACAGGGGCCTACACCTTC. It encodes CASSIPTGAYTF. This chain connects TRBV19 to TRBJ1-2; TRBD1 matches 8 bases. The ends lost 3 bases at V and 10 bases at J; junction bases unmatched: 4. From germline, CDR1 is LNHDA and CDR2 SQIVND (reference sequence). There are 12 residues in the CDR3.

This clonotype has ten or more counts. The V and J genes are TRBV11-2 and TRBJ2-6, with a possible D match to TRBD1 (5 bases). This CDR3 comprises 17 residues. Deletions cut 1 base from V and 5 bases from J, with 15 bases between. Germline V gives CDR1 SGHAT, CDR2 FQNNGV. The CDR3 protein is CASSLVGARLWANVLTF. CDR3 nucleotide sequence: TGTGCCAGCAGCTTAGTAGGGGCGCGGCTCTGGGCCAACGTCCTGACTTTC.

This clonotype was observed many times. In DNA form, the CDR3 reads TGTGCCAGCAGTTACAATCGGCGCTTCGGAGATACGCAGTATTTT. It encodes CASSYNRRFGDTQYF. The V gene is TRBV6-2 or TRBV6-3, the J gene TRBJ2-3; D ambiguous. V was pared by 2 bases and J by 5 bases, with 14 bases between. Germline CDR1 MNHEY, CDR2 SVGEGT. CDR3 length: 15 amino acids.

This clonotype was recorded at least ten times. The chain recombines TRBV18 with TRBJ1-3; the match to TRBD1 covers 8 bases. CDR1 is KGHSH, CDR2 LQKENI, per germline. J lost 3 bases, V lost 3 bases, and 4 bases had no gene match. The length of the CDR3 is 15 residues. The CDR3 DNA reads as TGTGCCAGCTCACCCGGGACAGGAGGTGGAAACACCATATATTTT. As protein: CASSPGTGGGNTIYF.

This clonotype has at least ten counts. The chain links TRBV5-6 to TRBJ2-1; TRBD2 is a possible D gene (5 bases). Germline CDR1 is SGHDT and CDR2 is YYEEEE. V lost 2 bases and J 10 bases, leaving 16 bases between the germline ends. The CDR3 covers 14 residues. The CDR3 nucleotides read TGTGCCAGCAGCTTAGGACTCCCGGGCGGAGAGCAGTTCTTC. This translates into CASSLGLPGGEQFF. The full variable domain, completed using reference TRBV5-6 and TRBJ2-1, is DAGVTQSPTHLIKTRGQQVTLRCSPKSGHDTVSWYQQALGQGPQFIFQYYEEEERQRGNFPDRFSGHQFPNYSSELNVNALLLGDSALYLCASSLGLPGGEQFFGPGTRLTVL.

The table lists this clonotype with many counts. The gene calls are TRBV30 and TRBJ1-2, with 7 positions matching TRBD1. Germline V gene data show CDR1 as GTSNPN and CDR2 as SVGIG (reference sequence). J gave up 8 bases and V 0 bases, and 6 bases lay outside the gene matches. The CDR3 contains 13 residues. The CDR3 DNA reads TGTGCCTGGAGTGTACAAAAAGGGGGCGGCTACACCTTC. Its protein is CAWSVQKGGGYTF.